This T cell receptor beta chain is drawn from a study of metastatic and nonmetastatic thyroid tumors. In the study overall: Peripheral blood and tumor or nodule samples from malignant and benign thyroid patients were compared. Study-wide findings and caveats: A significant increase in TCR beta diversity was reportedly seen in malignant thyroid tumors relative to benign nodules, in blood and tumor.

Germline CDR1 reads MDHEN; CDR2 reads SYDVKM. The CDR3 runs to 15 residues. The germline V and J ends were trimmed by 8 bases and 6 bases, with 20 bases remaining between them. Every patient underwent thyroid surgery untreated. Note on this clone: Its antigen is still unknown.

As processed by the authors: Construction of a distant-metastasis classifier for papillary thyroid cancer relied on CDR3 differences across clinicopathological groups. Using MiXCR, TCRdb reanalyzed the PCR reads. TCRdb's processing, not the authors' own work, is the source of the V and J calls. The table has tens of thousands of clones, under 15% seen once. Specimen: tumor tissue. The origin of this receptor is a female donor with papillary thyroid cancer or a benign thyroid nodule (not recorded which). Some clones in this sample may be carry-over from other donors' samples. The chain is built from TRBV28 and TRBJ1-3; D perhaps matches TRBD1 (5 bases). The CDR3 bases are TGTGCCAGCGTCACCCCACGGGGGTCTCTAAACACCATATATTTT. Its translation is CASVTPRGSLNTIYF.